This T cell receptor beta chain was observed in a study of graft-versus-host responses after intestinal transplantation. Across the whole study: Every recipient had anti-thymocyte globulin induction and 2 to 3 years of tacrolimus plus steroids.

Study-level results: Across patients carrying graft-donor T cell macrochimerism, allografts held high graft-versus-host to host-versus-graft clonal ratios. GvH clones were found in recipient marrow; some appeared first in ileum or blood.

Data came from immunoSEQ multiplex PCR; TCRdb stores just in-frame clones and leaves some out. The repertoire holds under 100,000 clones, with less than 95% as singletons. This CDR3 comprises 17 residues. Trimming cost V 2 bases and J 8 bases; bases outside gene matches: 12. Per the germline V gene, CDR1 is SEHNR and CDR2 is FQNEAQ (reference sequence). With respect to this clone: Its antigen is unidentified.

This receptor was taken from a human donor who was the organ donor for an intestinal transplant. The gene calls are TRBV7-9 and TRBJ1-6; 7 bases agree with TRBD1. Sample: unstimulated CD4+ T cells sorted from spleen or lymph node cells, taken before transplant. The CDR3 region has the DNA TGTGCCAGCAGCTTACGCAGGGGGGAGGTAGGGGATTCACCCCTCCACTTT. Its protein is CASSLRRGEVGDSPLHF. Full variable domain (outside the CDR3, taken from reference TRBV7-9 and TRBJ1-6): DTGVSQNPRHKITKRGQNVTFRCDPISEHNRLYWYRQTLGQGPEFLTYFQNEAQLEKSRLLSDRFSAERPKGSFSTLEIQRTEQGDSAMYLCASSLRRGEVGDSPLHFGNGTRLTVT.